A single sample gave rise to the 32 T cell receptor beta chains below, sequenced in a study of CXCR3-negative and CXCR3-positive naive CD8 T cells. UMI labels and 5' RACE were used to prepare the TRB cDNA libraries. TCRdb re-called the 5' RACE reads and gives one entry per CDR3 protein, without DNA. This repertoire includes 70,000 to 95,000 distinct CDR3 sequences. The sample taken for sequencing was naive CXCR3- CD8+ T cells from blood. Subset given: CD45RO-CCR7+CD27+CD95- naive CD8+ T cells lacking CXCR3 (TNR3-). The receptor source for this set is a human donor in good health. Some clones in this sample may be carry-over from other donors' samples.

J is TRBJ2-1 and V is TRBV3-1; TCRdb lists TRBD1, though no DNA is available to test this call. From germline, CDR1 is LGHDT and CDR2 YNNKEL (reference sequence). The CDR3 contains 13 residues. CDR3 region: CASSHRVYNEQFF.

The chain employs TRBV27 and TRBJ2-7; TCRdb returns TRBD1, unconfirmable since there is no DNA. Germline values: CDR1 MNHEY, CDR2 SMNVEV (reference sequence). CDR3 length equals 16 residues. Here the CDR3 reads CASNLPGQAASYEQYF.

This CDR3 is CASAGTVHSPLHF. This chain connects TRBV7-2 to TRBJ1-6; without DNA, the TCRdb call of TRBD1 cannot be checked. The germline V gene has CDR1 SGHTA and CDR2 FQGNSA. The CDR3 is 13 amino acids. Using reference TRBV7-2 and TRBJ1-6 for the parts outside the CDR3, the full variable domain is GAGVSQSPSNKVTEKGKDVELRCDPISGHTALYWYRQSLGQGLEFLIYFQGNSAPDKSGLPSDRFSAERTGGSVSTLTIQRTQQEDSAVYLCASAGTVHSPLHFGNGTRLTVT.

The chain joins TRBV29-1 to TRBJ2-5; TCRdb picks TRBD1, but there is no DNA to check that call. CDR3 length equals 15 residues. CDR1 is SQVTM and CDR2 is ANQGSEA in the germline V gene. The CDR3 spells CSVEPAEPGDLAQYF.

V is TRBV20-1 and J is TRBJ2-3. This CDR3 region has 17 residues. CDR1 and CDR2 (germline): DFQATT, SNEGSKA (reference sequence). This CDR3 is CSARGSSGLWVTDTQYF.

The chain has TRBV29-1 and TRBJ1-1; TCRdb reports TRBD1, a call that lacks DNA to check it against. The CDR3 spans 13 residues. Germline-derived CDR1 and CDR2 are SQVTM and ANQGSEA. The CDR3 sequence is CSVEQGGFTEAFF.

The chain has TRBV29-1 and TRBJ2-5; TCRdb outputs TRBD2, but without DNA this stays unchecked. Per the germline V gene, CDR1 is SQVTM and CDR2 is ANQGSEA. This CDR3 has 14 amino acids. The CDR3 sequence is CSDVGGGYQETQYF. Full variable domain (rest looked up from reference TRBV29-1 and TRBJ2-5): SAVISQKPSRDICQRGTSLTIQCQVDSQVTMMFWYRQQPGQSLTLIATANQGSEATYESGFVIDKFPISRPNLTFSTLTVSNMSPEDSSIYLCSDVGGGYQETQYFGPGTRLLVL.

The V call is TRBV4-3, the J call TRBJ2-2; TCRdb's assignment of TRBD2 cannot be checked, as there is no DNA. This CDR3 is built from 17 residues. Germline loops: CDR1 LGHNA, CDR2 YSLEER. The CDR3: CASSQEIAGGPTGELFF.

The gene calls are TRBV11-3 and TRBJ2-5; there is no DNA to check the TCRdb D call of TRBD1. CDR3 length: 15 amino acids. Germline loops: CDR1 SGHNT, CDR2 YENEEA. CDR3 region: CASSTSGTGDETQYF.

The rearrangement joins TRBV4-3 to TRBJ2-7. The CDR3 runs 16 residues. The germline CDR1 and CDR2 sequences are LGHNA and YSLEER. The CDR3: CASSQDIGQSSYEQYF.

The rearrangement uses TRBV15 and TRBJ2-1; the TRBD2 assignment by TCRdb is unverifiable without DNA. CDR1 is LNHNV, CDR2 YYDKDF, per germline (reference sequence). The CDR3 is 16 residues long. CDR3 amino acids: CATSRDLSGAYNEQFF.

The CDR3 loop is CASSFGRANTEAFF. The chain employs TRBV12-3 or TRBV12-4 and TRBJ1-1. The CDR3 has 14 amino acids.

V is TRBV7-6 and J is TRBJ2-7; TCRdb selects TRBD1, and the lack of DNA leaves this call unchecked. This CDR3 is built from 12 residues. Germline V gene data show CDR1 as SGHVS and CDR2 as FNYEAQ. The CDR3 sequence is CASTLVAPEQYF.

This chain links TRBV29-1 with TRBJ1-1; the TCRdb call, TRBD1, lacks DNA for checking. The CDR3 runs 15 residues. Germline loops: CDR1 SQVTM, CDR2 ANQGSEA. CDR3 in amino acids: CSVEILGQAHTEAFF.

This rearrangement joins TRBV27 to TRBJ1-1. The CDR3 is 11 amino acids. CDR1 and CDR2 from the germline V gene are MNHEY and SMNVEV (reference sequence). CDR3 amino acids: CASLVGTEAFF.

The chain recombines TRBV29-1 with TRBJ2-2. This CDR3 is built from 15 residues. Germline V gene sequence: CDR1 SQVTM, CDR2 ANQGSEA. This CDR3 is CSVEEWSENTGELFF.

The V gene is TRBV20-1, the J gene TRBJ1-3. Germline CDR1 is DFQATT and CDR2 is SNEGSKA (reference sequence). CDR3 length equals 16 residues. The chain's CDR3 is CSAMEIEPYSGNTIYF.

This chain connects TRBV4-3 to TRBJ2-7; the TCRdb D gene call, TRBD2, has no DNA to confirm it. Germline CDR1 and CDR2: LGHNA and YSLEER. The CDR3 covers 14 residues. CDR3 amino acids: CASSPNGGGYEQYF.

The chain employs TRBV28 and TRBJ2-3. The V gene's germline CDR1 is MDHEN and CDR2 SYDVKM. The CDR3 runs 14 residues. The CDR3 loop is CASSDLLVSDTQYF.

The rearrangement uses TRBV5-1 and TRBJ2-7; lacking DNA, the TRBD1 call made by TCRdb goes unchecked. Germline loops: CDR1 SGHRS, CDR2 YFSETQ. The CDR3 covers 13 residues. CDR3: CASGDTPSYEQYF.

This rearrangement joins TRBV28 to TRBJ2-3; lacking DNA, the TRBD2 call made by TCRdb goes unchecked. CDR1 is MDHEN, CDR2 SYDVKM, per germline. This CDR3 has 15 residues. The CDR3: CASSIWRGSTDTQYF. Full variable domain (missing parts from reference TRBV28 and TRBJ2-3): DVKVTQSSRYLVKRTGEKVFLECVQDMDHENMFWYRQDPGLGLRLIYFSYDVKMKEKGDIPEGYSVSREKKERFSLILESASTNQTSMYLCASSIWRGSTDTQYFGPGTRLTVL.

The chain couples TRBV12-3 or TRBV12-4 to TRBJ2-1; TCRdb returns TRBD1, unconfirmable since there is no DNA. The CDR3 sequence is 12 residues long. The CDR3 region is CASSFGGHEQFF.

This sequence joins TRBV27 and TRBJ2-2; TCRdb calls TRBD2, which cannot be checked without DNA. The length of the CDR3 is 14 residues. Germline CDR1 MNHEY, CDR2 SMNVEV (reference sequence). The CDR3: CASKWDVRVGELFF.

The chain has TRBV7-9 and TRBJ1-1. Germline V gives CDR1 SEHNR, CDR2 FQNEAQ (reference sequence). The CDR3 contains 13 residues. The CDR3 sequence: CASSYDKNTEAFF.

The chain combines TRBV2 with TRBJ2-7; TCRdb's D call, TRBD1, is unchecked because there is no DNA. Germline CDR1 and CDR2: SNHLY and FYNNEI. The CDR3 is 13 amino acids. CDR3 loop: CASNAPGVGEQYF.

This sequence joins TRBV7-9 and TRBJ2-1; the TCRdb D gene call, TRBD1, has no DNA to confirm it. In germline, CDR1 is SEHNR, CDR2 FQNEAQ (reference sequence). The CDR3 is made up of 14 amino acids. This CDR3 reads CASTPVTVYNEQFF.

This chain uses TRBV11-2 with TRBJ2-1; the TCRdb call, TRBD2, lacks DNA for checking. The CDR3 is 11 amino acids. Germline V CDR1 and CDR2: SGHAT, FQNNGV. CDR3 sequence reads: CASSIGGEQFF.

CDR3: CSVSKSSYNEQFF. The gene calls are TRBV29-1 and TRBJ2-1. This CDR3 is built from 13 residues. Looked up from germline, CDR1 is SQVTM and CDR2 is ANQGSEA.

The chain employs TRBV7-3 and TRBJ2-5; TCRdb calls TRBD2, which cannot be checked without DNA. CDR1 and CDR2 (germline): SGHTA, FQGTGA. The CDR3 totals 14 residues. CDR3 amino acids: CASSPVGLEETQYF. Combining the CDR3 with reference TRBV7-3 and TRBJ2-5 gives the whole variable domain GAGVSQTPSNKVTEKGKYVELRCDPISGHTALYWYRQSLGQGPEFLIYFQGTGAADDSGLPNDRFFAVRPEGSVSTLKIQRTERGDSAVYLCASSPVGLEETQYFGPGTRLLVL.

V is TRBV12-5 and J is TRBJ2-2. Germline loops: CDR1 LGHNT, CDR2 FRNRAP. CDR3 length equals 13 residues. The CDR3: CASGLVLGGELFF. Based on the CDR3 plus reference TRBV12-5 and TRBJ2-2, the full variable domain is DARVTQTPRHKVTEMGQEVTMRCQPILGHNTVFWYRQTMMQGLELLAYFRNRAPLDDSGMPKDRFSAEMPDATLATLKIQPSEPRDSAVYFCASGLVLGGELFFGEGSRLTVL.

The chain employs TRBV20-1 and TRBJ2-3; the TCRdb call, TRBD2, lacks DNA for checking. Germline-derived CDR1 and CDR2 are DFQATT and SNEGSKA (reference sequence). The CDR3 totals 13 residues. The CDR3 region is CSASGGASDTQYF.

The chain joins TRBV6-6 to TRBJ2-7; TCRdb lists TRBD2, though no DNA is available to test this call. This CDR3 is 14 amino acids long. The germline CDR1 and CDR2 sequences are MNHNY and SVGAGI (reference sequence). The CDR3 sequence: CASSRALEIYEQYF.